The 8 T cell receptor beta chains given below trace back to one sample, sequenced in a study of blood T cell repertoires in COVID-19. The data were produced by immunoSEQ multiplex PCR, yet TCRdb's version contains in-frame clones alone and is incomplete. Among 85,000 or so clones listed, 81% were seen once. The sequencing sample was made of peripheral blood. These TCRs come from an elderly man with acute or convalescent COVID-19.

The chain links TRBV19 to TRBJ1-5; TRBD1 might be the D (5 bases). The CDR3 runs to 15 residues. Trimming took off 5 bases at V and 4 bases at J, with 15 bases between the two ends. In germline, CDR1 is LNHDA, CDR2 SQIVND (reference sequence). The CDR3 nucleotides read TGTGCCAGTAGTCAGCGCGACAGTGGTAATCAGCCCCAGCATTTT. It specifies CASSQRDSGNQPQHF.

Comment on this clone: At the DNA level, this CDR3 is encoded by other sequences in the same sample as well. The gene calls are TRBV5-1 and TRBJ2-1, with 7 bases identical to TRBD2. The CDR3 has 15 residues. Germline CDR1 and CDR2: SGHRS and YFSETQ. J was trimmed by 1 base and V by 0 bases; bases with no gene match: 1. This CDR3 is CASSLGGLSYNEQFF. CDR3 nucleotides: TGCGCCAGCAGCTTGGGGGGACTATCCTACAATGAGCAGTTCTTC.

The chain recombines TRBV7-9 with TRBJ2-7, with TRBD1 as a possible D gene (6 bases). Per germline, CDR1 SEHNR and CDR2 FQNEAQ (reference sequence). The germline V and J ends were trimmed by 3 bases and 6 bases, with 18 bases remaining between them. This CDR3 region has 15 residues. The CDR3: CASSLTGATGGEQYF. The CDR3 DNA is TGTGCCAGCAGCTTGACAGGTGCGACCGGCGGCGAGCAGTACTTC. The full variable domain, rest sourced from reference TRBV7-9 and TRBJ2-7, is DTGVSQNPRHKITKRGQNVTFRCDPISEHNRLYWYRQTLGQGPEFLTYFQNEAQLEKSRLLSDRFSAERPKGSFSTLEIQRTEQGDSAMYLCASSLTGATGGEQYFGPGTRLTVT.

By its share, this clone is medium-sized. The V and J genes are TRBV5-1 and TRBJ2-7; D is uncertain. Germline V lookup: CDR1 SGHRS, CDR2 YFSETQ. The CDR3 extends over 14 amino acids. The V gene lost 0 bases and the J gene lost 2 bases, with 9 bases spanning the gap. CDR3 sequence reads: CASSLGGEAYEQYF. DNA of the CDR3: TGCGCCAGCAGCTTGGGTGGAGAGGCCTACGAGCAGTACTTC.

A word on this clone: One end of the junction does not line up with germline, which may come from a read error. V gene TRBV3-1 (or the pseudogene TRBV3-2) combines with J gene TRBJ2-7; D call uncertain. The CDR3 loop spans 14 amino acids. CDR1 is LGHDT, CDR2 YNNKEL, per germline (reference sequence). The CDR3 DNA reads TGTGCCAGCAGCGAAGACGTAACATCATACGAGCAGTACTTC. It encodes CASSEDVTSYEQYF.

The chain has TRBV18 and TRBJ2-1; weak D call: TRBD1 (5 bases). Germline CDR1 KGHSH, CDR2 LQKENI. The CDR3 is 17 residues long. Deletions cut 6 bases from V and 4 bases from J, with 22 bases between. The CDR3, as DNA: TGTGCCAGCTCCCTTAATCGACAGTCCCCCGAGTACAATGAGCAGTTCTTC. It is translated as CASSLNRQSPEYNEQFF.

The chain combines TRBV5-6 with TRBJ1-5, with D possibly being TRBD1 (6 bases). This CDR3 has 17 residues. Looked up from germline, CDR1 is SGHDT and CDR2 is YYEEEE. The V gene lost 4 bases and the J gene lost 1 base, with 18 bases spanning the gap. CDR3 bases: TGTGCCAGCAGCCCCTACAGGGCGGGCCTAAGCAATCAGCCCCAGCATTTT. Its translation: CASSPYRAGLSNQPQHF.

This chain joins TRBV18 and TRBJ2-2; 7 positions agree with TRBD1. CDR1 and CDR2 from the germline V gene are KGHSH and LQKENI. The CDR3 covers 11 residues. The ends lost 6 bases at V and 11 bases at J; junction bases unmatched: 3. In nucleotides, the CDR3 is TGTGCCAGCTCTCGGGACAGCGAGCTGTTTTTT. This translates into CASSRDSELFF.